One and the same sample provided the 14 T cell receptor beta chains below, sequenced in a study of blood T cell repertoires in COVID-19 (dated by TCRdb to 2018 to 2020). The library came from the immunoSEQ multiplex PCR assay. This immuneACCESS table, as held by TCRdb, lists in-frame sequences with V and J called but not all clones. Of the missing ones, under half trace to an unresolved V gene in checked studies; the others have no known cause. Within this sample are some 250,000 clones, with around four fifths of them counted one time only. Clones ranked in the top ten supply more than 6.5% of the sample. The sample was peripheral blood. The receptors stem from a man aged 35 to 55 with active or convalescent COVID-19.

This clone showed up just once. This chain joins TRBV7-9 and TRBJ2-3; D might be TRBD2 (6 bases). The CDR3 sequence is 15 residues long. Trimming removed 5 bases from V and 6 bases from J, with 18 bases in between. Germline V gene sequence: CDR1 SEHNR, CDR2 FQNEAQ (reference sequence). CDR3 residues: CASSPLLAAPDTQYF. The CDR3 nucleotides read TGTGCCAGCAGCCCGCTACTAGCAGCTCCGGATACGCAGTATTTT.

This chain joins TRBV29-1 and TRBJ2-5; 7 bases agree with TRBD1. There are 12 residues in the CDR3. In germline, CDR1 is SQVTM, CDR2 ANQGSEA. The J segment lost 5 bases and the V segment lost 2 bases, leaving 2 bases of the junction unmatched. This chain's CDR3 is CSVERTGETQYF. The CDR3 DNA reads as TGCAGCGTTGAACGGACAGGCGAGACCCAGTACTTC.

Regarding this clone: The identical CDR3 is also encoded by other nucleotide sequences in the sample. This chain joins TRBV12-3 or TRBV12-4 and TRBJ1-5; D call uncertain. This CDR3 region has 13 residues. The V end was cut by 1 base, the J end by 6 bases, with 7 bases between. CDR3: CASSLGGGQPQHF. The CDR3 DNA is TGTGCCAGCAGTTTAGGAGGAGGTCAGCCCCAGCATTTT.

The chain links TRBV4-1 to TRBJ1-5; maybe TRBD1 (6 bases). The CDR3 is 17 amino acids. The V gene's germline CDR1 is MGHRA and CDR2 YSYEKL. Trimming pared 0 bases from V and 3 bases from J, leaving 15 bases between. DNA of the CDR3: TGCGCCAGCAGCCAAGAATCAGGAGGACAGTTCAATCAGCCCCAGCATTTT. Translation: CASSQESGGQFNQPQHF.

The chain joins TRBV6-5 to TRBJ1-5; D remains ambiguous. Trimming took 6 bases from V and 1 from J, leaving 7 bases between them. CDR1 and CDR2 (germline): MNHEY, SVGAGI. The CDR3 is 13 residues long. For the CDR3, the DNA is TGTGCCAGCAGCGAGCGAAGCAATCAGCCCCAGCATTTT. Protein: CASSERSNQPQHF.

The chain has TRBV28 and TRBJ1-4; 9 nucleotides align to TRBD1. Per germline, CDR1 MDHEN and CDR2 SYDVKM. The CDR3 sequence is 13 residues long. J gave up 6 bases and V 8 bases, and 4 bases lay outside the gene matches. The CDR3 here is CASQRTGDEKLFF. The CDR3 DNA sequence: TGTGCCAGCCAAAGGACAGGGGATGAAAAACTGTTTTTT.

This chain links TRBV7-9 with TRBJ1-2; D may be TRBD1 (6 bases). The CDR3 runs to 12 residues. CDR1 and CDR2 from the germline V gene are SEHNR and FQNEAQ (reference sequence). Trimming shortened V by 5 bases and J by 8 bases, and 12 bases separated the two germline ends. Here the CDR3 reads CASSLTGKGYTF. The DNA for the CDR3 is TGTGCCAGCAGCCTCACAGGGAAAGGCTACACCTTC.

The chain is built from TRBV7-9 and TRBJ2-1; 10 bases map to TRBD2. The CDR3 totals 16 residues. Germline lookup yields CDR1 SEHNR and CDR2 FQNEAQ (reference sequence). The J segment lost 3 bases and the V segment lost 3 bases, leaving 5 bases of the junction unmatched. The CDR3 here is CASSFLLAGDYNEQFF. CDR3 in DNA: TGTGCCAGCAGCTTCCTCCTAGCGGGGGACTACAATGAGCAGTTCTTC.

The genes are TRBV30 and TRBJ2-1; D is possibly TRBD2 (6 bases). Germline CDR1 is GTSNPN and CDR2 is SVGIG (reference sequence). V gave up 0 bases and J gave up 9 bases, with 12 bases separating them. The CDR3 is 13 residues long. The CDR3 sequence: CAWSVGGSGEQFF. The CDR3 DNA sequence: TGTGCCTGGAGTGTAGGAGGGAGCGGTGAGCAGTTCTTC.

The J gene is TRBJ1-4, the V gene TRBV10-3; 7 bases are shared with TRBD1. The CDR3 contains 19 residues. Per germline, CDR1 ENHRY and CDR2 SYGVKD. V gave up 4 bases and J gave up 3 bases; unmatched junction bases: 17. Here the CDR3 DNA reads TGTGCCATCAGTGGAGTATTGACAGGGAGGTATCGGTCTAATGAAAAACTGTTTTTT. Encoded protein: CAISGVLTGRYRSNEKLFF.

CDR3 residues: CASSINHREYGYTF. As DNA, the CDR3 is TGTGCCAGCAGCATAAATCACAGGGAGTATGGCTACACCTTC. The V call is TRBV5-5, the J call TRBJ1-2; the D gene is possibly TRBD1 (6 bases). From germline, CDR1 is SGHKS and CDR2 YYEKEE (reference sequence). Between the trimmed V and J ends, which lost 4 bases and 5 bases, there was a span of 15 bases. There are 14 residues in the CDR3.

The chain joins TRBV24-1 to TRBJ1-3; perhaps TRBD1 as D (5 bases). Per germline, CDR1 KGHDR and CDR2 SFDVKD. Trimming left V 4 bases short and J 3 bases short, with 12 bases between. The CDR3 is made up of 15 amino acids. The CDR3 spells CATSEVSRDGNTIYF. The CDR3 region has the DNA TGTGCCACCAGTGAGGTGAGCAGGGATGGAAACACCATATATTTT.

CDR3 sequence (DNA): TGTGCCACCAGTGATTCCTCCGGGAACGGCGTAACCGGGGAGCTGTTTTTT. It is translated as CATSDSSGNGVTGELFF. The rearrangement uses TRBV24-1 and TRBJ2-2; D may be TRBD2 (5 bases). V lost 2 bases, J lost 5 bases, and 17 bases lay in between. Germline V gene data show CDR1 as KGHDR and CDR2 as SFDVKD. The CDR3 covers 17 residues.

This clone was counted a few times. The chain combines TRBV7-8 with TRBJ2-7; TRBD1 might be the D (5 bases). Germline CDR1 reads SGHVS; CDR2 reads FQNEAQ. The CDR3 runs 15 residues. Deletions cut 5 bases from V and 2 bases from J, with 16 bases between. The CDR3 DNA reads as TGTGCCAGCAGCCCGCAAGGGGTCTTTACCTACGAGCAGTACTTC. This sequence encodes CASSPQGVFTYEQYF.